This T cell receptor (beta chain) was captured by sequencing in a study of T cell responses to AZD1222 COVID-19 vaccine. This clone has a single count. The antigen remains unidentified. TCRdb's copy holds only in-frame clones and misses some; the assay was immunoSEQ multiplex PCR. The sample lists 100,000 or so clones, 70% to 90% occurring once. Study-level points and caveats: Spike-specific TCR breadth rose after two AZD1222 doses, and depth rose as well. Spike as a whole was targeted by vaccine-associated CD4 TCRs, dominant at 160-218 and 743-854. The study identified only five to seven AZD1222 recipients as seropositive at baseline. White British ancestry dominated among donors, who included more females, and clonal diversity was possibly underestimated.

From germline, CDR1 is SGHTA and CDR2 FQGNSA. The CDR3 is 12 amino acids. V gave up 1 base and J gave up 7 bases, with 8 bases separating them. This TCR was sampled from an adult who received the AZD1222 COVID-19 vaccine. The rearrangement links TRBV7-2 to TRBJ2-7; D unclear. The source was peripheral blood, collected 28 days after the second AZD1222 dose. This chain's CDR3 is CASSLVYGEQYF. DNA of the CDR3: TGTGCCAGCAGCTTAGTGTATGGTGAGCAGTACTTC. Complete variable domain (other parts from reference TRBV7-2 and TRBJ2-7): GAGVSQSPSNKVTEKGKDVELRCDPISGHTALYWYRQSLGQGLEFLIYFQGNSAPDKSGLPSDRFSAERTGGSVSTLTIQRTQQEDSAVYLCASSLVYGEQYFGPGTRLTVT.